This TCR beta chain was obtained from a study of T cell responses to AZD1222 COVID-19 vaccine. Whole-study findings and limits: The study sampled repertoires only after the peak T cell response. Spike-wide coverage was observed for vaccine-associated CD4 TCRs, with dominant responses at 160-218 and 743-854.

This CDR3 spans 16 amino acids. Trimming cost V 0 bases and J 3 bases, with 15 bases left between them. Germline assignment: CDR1 SGHKS and CDR2 YYEKEE (reference sequence). In its sample, this clone was seen once. Its antigen is as yet unknown. Produced via immunoSEQ multiplex PCR; TCRdb's table is partial and in-frame only. The sample lists about 110,000 clones, about 85% occurring once. Sequenced here: peripheral blood, sampled on day 0 of AZD1222 vaccination. The receptor was derived from an adult in good health. V and J are TRBV5-5 and TRBJ2-5; no reliable D call. The CDR3 region is CASSLAPDSFEETQYF. The CDR3 region has the DNA TGTGCCAGCAGCTTGGCCCCCGATAGTTTTGAAGAGACCCAGTACTTC.